This T cell receptor (beta chain) was sequenced during a study of T cells in Graves' hyperthyroidism and ophthalmopathy. Study overall: Staff took peripheral blood when the initial diagnosis was made, before any treatment began. General observations from the study: Onset of ophthalmopathy came a median roughly 6 months after the model predicted it.

The CDR3 regions of TCR beta were amplified from RNA transcripts. The study used the HTBI primer set for a first-round RT-PCR of the TCR CDR3. TCRdb itself ran the multiplex PCR reads through MiXCR, one entry per CDR3 protein. The sample shows approximately 300,000 distinct CDR3 sequences, 17% of them seen only once. This clonotype was seen once. The target antigen is unknown. CDR1 is ENHRY and CDR2 is SYGVKD in the germline V gene. V was trimmed by 6 bases and J by 4 bases, leaving 15 bases between them. CDR3 length: 14 amino acids. This chain links TRBV10-3 with TRBJ1-2; TRBD1 is a possible D gene (6 bases). The receptor was isolated from a woman aged 55 to 70 with Graves' ophthalmopathy. The sequenced sample consisted of blood. The CDR3 nucleotides are TGTGCCATCAGAAGCCAGGGGCCCGCCTATGGCTACACCTTC. This gives the protein CAIRSQGPAYGYTF.